Described below is a single T cell receptor beta chain sequence and its context. This specimen belongs to a study of blood T cell repertoires in COVID-19. Across the whole study: Researchers got acute and convalescent COVID-19 samples from the United States, Italy and Spain. Sample material is recorded as cDNA or gDNA derived from T cells, B-cell-depleted T cells, or PBMCs.

The Seattle patients, enrolled during active infection, were followed longitudinally. Germline V CDR1 and CDR2: MRHNA, SNTAGT. V lost 6 bases, J lost 3 bases, and 18 bases lay in between. This CDR3 is 15 amino acids long. Per the original methods: Reference gene primer amplification gave estimated nucleated cell counts. Produced via immunoSEQ multiplex PCR; TCRdb's table is partial and in-frame only. V and J calls and clone size come straight from that table; D and trimming were deduced from the DNA. The sample lists roughly 180,000 clones, approximately 85% occurring once. This receptor was identified in a woman aged 60 to 75 with COVID-19, enrolled during active disease. The sequencing input was peripheral blood. The chain has TRBV6-4 and TRBJ2-7; D possibly corresponds to TRBD1 (6 bases). CDR3 residues: CASSPNPDSLYEQYV. CDR3 nucleotide sequence: TGTGCCAGCAGCCCAAACCCGGACAGTCTCTACGAGCAGTACGTC.